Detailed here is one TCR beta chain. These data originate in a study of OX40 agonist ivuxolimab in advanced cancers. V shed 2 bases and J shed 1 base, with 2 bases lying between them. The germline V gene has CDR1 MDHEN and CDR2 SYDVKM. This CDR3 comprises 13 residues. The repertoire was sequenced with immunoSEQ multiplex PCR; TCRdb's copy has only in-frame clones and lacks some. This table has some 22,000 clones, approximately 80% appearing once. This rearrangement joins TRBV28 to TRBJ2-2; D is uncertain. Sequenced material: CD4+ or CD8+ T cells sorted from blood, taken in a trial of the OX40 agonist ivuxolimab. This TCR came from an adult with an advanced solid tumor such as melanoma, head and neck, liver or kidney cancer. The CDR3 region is CASSLVNTGELFF. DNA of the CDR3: TGTGCCAGCAGTTTAGTGAACACCGGGGAGCTGTTTTTT.